The present entry profiles one T cell receptor (beta chain) with its context. The record originates from a study of CD8 T cells in Susac syndrome. With random hexamers, 0.5 to 1 ug RNA was reverse transcribed. MiXCR, applied by TCRdb to the immunoSEQ multiplex PCR reads, yields one record per CDR3 protein. Of under 200,000 distinct CDR3 sequences in the sample, under 95% are singletons; the top ten hold 0.1%. The CDR3 has 15 residues. CDR1 SGHNT and CDR2 YENEEA come from the germline V gene. The ends lost 5 bases at V and 6 bases at J; junction bases unmatched: 8. Sequencing of TCR beta was carried out in blood CD8+ and CD4+ T cells.

The chain carries TRBV11-3 and TRBJ2-1, with 9 bases matching TRBD1. Input material: CD4+ T cells from PBMCs. This receptor was identified in a human donor in good health. The CDR3 region is CASSPHRGLSNEQFF. CDR3 bases: TGTGCCAGCAGCCCGCACAGGGGGCTAAGCAATGAGCAGTTCTTC.